This TCR beta chain stems from a study of a mutant IDH1 vaccine in newly diagnosed glioma. Across the study: Scheduled for weeks 1, 3, 5, 7, 11, 15, 19 and 23, eight vaccinations were given to patients.

The assay was immunoSEQ multiplex PCR, and TCRdb's table has in-frame clones only and misses some. The repertoire holds 35,000 to 50,000 clones, with about 81% as singletons. To note about this clone: Its antigen is still unknown.

The CDR3 loop spans 13 amino acids. Trimming shortened V by 1 base and J by 5 bases, and 9 bases separated the two germline ends. The germline gives CDR1 GTSNPN, CDR2 SVGIG (reference sequence). Regarding time point: week 23, last vaccination. One vaccine dose held 300 ug of mutant IDH1 20-mer peptide and came with topical imiquimod. The receptor was derived from a woman aged 18-30 years with glioma. Some clones in this sample may be carry-over from other donors' samples. The chain joins TRBV30 to TRBJ1-5, with D possibly matching TRBD1 (5 bases). Source: PBMCs, taken from a glioma patient whose treatment included an IDH1 peptide vaccine. CDR3 region: CAWSEGRDQPQHF. CDR3 nucleotides: TGTGCCTGGAGTGAGGGACGGGATCAGCCCCAGCATTTT.